The 6 T cell receptor beta chains presented below share a single source sample, sequenced in a study of blood T cell repertoires in COVID-19. The assay was immunoSEQ multiplex PCR, and TCRdb's table has in-frame clones only and misses some. The sample consists of around 250,000 clones, roughly 84% of them appearing once. The sequencing sample was made of peripheral blood. All receptors derive from a middle-aged woman who had recovered from COVID-19.

For the CDR3, the DNA is TGTGCCAGCAGCCATAACAGGGGAAACTATGGCTACACCTTC. Translated: CASSHNRGNYGYTF. The chain has TRBV5-4 and TRBJ1-2; 7 nucleotides line up with TRBD1. The V and J ends lost 4 bases and 2 bases, in that order; junction bases with no gene match: 5. Germline V gene lookup returns CDR1 SGHNT and CDR2 YYREEE (reference sequence). The CDR3 is 14 amino acids.

The chain has TRBV2 and TRBJ1-1, with D possibly TRBD1 on 6 matching bases. The CDR3 totals 14 residues. Germline CDR1 reads SNHLY; CDR2 reads FYNNEI. V shed 4 bases and J shed 1 base, with 10 bases lying between them. CDR3 DNA sequence: TGTGCCAGCAGTGCACAGGGAGAGAACACTGAAGCTTTCTTT. Translated, it gives CASSAQGENTEAFF.

This clone was seen just once. The gene calls are TRBV5-1 and TRBJ1-2, with D possibly TRBD1 on 5 matching bases. Germline CDR1 and CDR2: SGHRS and YFSETQ. The CDR3 loop spans 13 amino acids. V was pared by 5 bases and J by 2 bases, with 10 bases between. The DNA for the CDR3 is TGCGCCAGCAGGGTGCGGGGGAACTATGGCTACACCTTC. As protein: CASRVRGNYGYTF.

This clone is a singleton in its sample. This chain connects TRBV18 to TRBJ2-3, with a possible D match to TRBD2 (5 bases). The CDR3 has 16 amino acids. Germline CDR1 and CDR2: KGHSH and LQKENI. Trimming pared 0 bases from V and 3 bases from J, leaving 13 bases between. The DNA for the CDR3 is TGTGCCAGCTCACCACCGAATGGACTCCTTACAGATACGCAGTATTTT. It yields the protein CASSPPNGLLTDTQYF. The full variable domain, with the rest looked up from reference TRBV18 and TRBJ2-3, is NAGVMQNPRHLVRRRGQEARLRCSPMKGHSHVYWYRQLPEEGLKFMVYLQKENIIDESGMPKERFSAEFPKEGPSILRIQQVVRGDSAAYFCASSPPNGLLTDTQYFGPGTRLTVL.

Only a few counts were recorded for this clone. This CDR3 reads CASSRTLWAYEQYF. In DNA, the CDR3 is TGTGCCAGCAGTAGGACACTATGGGCCTACGAGCAGTACTTC. The chain combines TRBV2 with TRBJ2-7, with D maybe TRBD1 (5 bases). The CDR3 has 14 amino acids. Germline V gene lookup returns CDR1 SNHLY and CDR2 FYNNEI. Trimming cost V 5 bases and J 2 bases, with 13 bases left between them.

The chain joins TRBV30 to TRBJ2-1; TRBD1 agrees at 8 bases. CDR1 and CDR2 (germline): GTSNPN, SVGIG (reference sequence). This CDR3 is built from 15 residues. Trimming removed 2 bases from V and 8 bases from J; junction bases left unmatched: 11. The CDR3 sequence is CAWSFGQGSHDEQFF. CDR3 DNA sequence: TGTGCCTGGAGTTTCGGACAGGGTTCTCACGATGAGCAGTTCTTC.